This TCR beta chain was recorded in a study of blood T cell repertoires in COVID-19. Sequencing used immunoSEQ multiplex PCR; TCRdb keeps in-frame clones, though not all of them. The table records about 150,000 clones, under 90% of them present only once. This TCR derives from a man between 60 and 75 years old with acute or convalescent COVID-19. Sequencing input: peripheral blood.

CDR3 amino acids: CASSQAGGRSSYNEQFF. The CDR3 DNA follows: TGTGCCAGCAGCCAAGCTGGCGGGAGGAGCTCCTACAATGAGCAGTTCTTC. The chain joins TRBV3-1 (or the pseudogene TRBV3-2) to TRBJ2-1; 8 positions agree with TRBD2. J lost 0 bases, V lost 1 base, and 5 bases had no gene match. CDR1 is LGHDT, CDR2 YNNKEL, per germline (reference sequence). The CDR3 spans 17 residues.